The following is a T cell receptor beta chain sequence with its context. Its antigen is not known. TCRdb's copy holds only in-frame clones and misses some; the assay was immunoSEQ multiplex PCR. The data show 110,000 or so clones, with around 90% seen just once and more than 3.5% held by the top ten. The sample is drawn from a study of T cell responses to AZD1222 COVID-19 vaccine. Study results and limitations: Distributed over spike, vaccine-associated CD4 TCRs predominated at 160-218 and 743-854. Only a handful of AZD1222 recipients were seropositive at baseline. Vaccination with two AZD1222 doses was followed by a rise in Spike-specific TCR breadth and depth. White British donors predominated, females outnumbered males, and clonal diversity was possibly underestimated.

Trimming removed 1 base from V and 3 bases from J, with 9 bases in between. CDR1 is SGHAT, CDR2 FQNNGV, per germline. CDR3 length: 14 residues. Sequencing was performed on peripheral blood, taken 28 days after the second dose of the MenACWY control vaccine. The rearrangement links TRBV11-2 to TRBJ1-2; D is undetermined. This receptor was obtained from an adult who received the MenACWY meningococcal vaccine as a control. CDR3 region: CASSLGASYYGYTF. The DNA for the CDR3 is TGTGCCAGCAGCTTAGGTGCCAGCTACTATGGCTACACCTTC.